This T cell receptor (beta chain) was sequenced for a study of blood T cell repertoires in COVID-19. Study details: Sites across the United States, Italy and Spain contributed samples from acute and convalescent COVID-19. Sample material is recorded as cDNA or gDNA derived from T cells, B-cell-depleted T cells, or PBMCs.

Those enrolled in Seattle joined during active infection and were followed longitudinally afterward. Germline V gene lookup returns CDR1 SGDLS and CDR2 YYNGEE. Between the trimmed V and J ends, which lost 4 bases and 2 bases, there was a span of 12 bases. This CDR3 has 14 amino acids. In the original analysis: Estimation of nucleated cell counts was performed using reference gene primer amplification. Here immunoSEQ multiplex PCR was the method, and the copy in TCRdb shows in-frame clones only, minus some. V and J calls plus clone size are reproduced from that table; the DNA served to infer D and trimming. In the table there are roughly 200,000 clones, around 79% of which are singletons.

Sequencing used peripheral blood. The receptor comes from a woman between 40 and 55 years old with COVID-19, enrolled during active disease. V gene TRBV9 combines with J gene TRBJ1-1; TRBD1 is a possible D gene (5 bases). The CDR3 loop is CASSPGPLNTEAFF. The DNA of the CDR3 is TGTGCCAGCAGCCCAGGGCCCCTAAACACTGAAGCTTTCTTT.